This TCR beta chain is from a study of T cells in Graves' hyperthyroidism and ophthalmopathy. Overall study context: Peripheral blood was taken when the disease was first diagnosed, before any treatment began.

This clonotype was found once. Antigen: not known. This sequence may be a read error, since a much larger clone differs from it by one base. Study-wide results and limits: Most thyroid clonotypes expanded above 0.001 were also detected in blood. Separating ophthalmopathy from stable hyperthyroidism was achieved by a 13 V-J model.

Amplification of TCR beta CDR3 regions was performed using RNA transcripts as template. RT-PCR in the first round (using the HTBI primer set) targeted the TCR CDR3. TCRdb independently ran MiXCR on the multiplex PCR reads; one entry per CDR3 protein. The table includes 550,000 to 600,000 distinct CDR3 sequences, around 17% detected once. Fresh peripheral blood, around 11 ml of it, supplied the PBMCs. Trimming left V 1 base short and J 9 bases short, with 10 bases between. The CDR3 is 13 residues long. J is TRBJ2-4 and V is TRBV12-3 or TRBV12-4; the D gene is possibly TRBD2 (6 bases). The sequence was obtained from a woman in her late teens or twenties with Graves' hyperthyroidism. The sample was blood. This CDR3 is CASSLGGVSIQYF. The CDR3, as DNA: TGTGCCAGCAGTTTAGGGGGGGTCAGCATTCAGTACTTC.